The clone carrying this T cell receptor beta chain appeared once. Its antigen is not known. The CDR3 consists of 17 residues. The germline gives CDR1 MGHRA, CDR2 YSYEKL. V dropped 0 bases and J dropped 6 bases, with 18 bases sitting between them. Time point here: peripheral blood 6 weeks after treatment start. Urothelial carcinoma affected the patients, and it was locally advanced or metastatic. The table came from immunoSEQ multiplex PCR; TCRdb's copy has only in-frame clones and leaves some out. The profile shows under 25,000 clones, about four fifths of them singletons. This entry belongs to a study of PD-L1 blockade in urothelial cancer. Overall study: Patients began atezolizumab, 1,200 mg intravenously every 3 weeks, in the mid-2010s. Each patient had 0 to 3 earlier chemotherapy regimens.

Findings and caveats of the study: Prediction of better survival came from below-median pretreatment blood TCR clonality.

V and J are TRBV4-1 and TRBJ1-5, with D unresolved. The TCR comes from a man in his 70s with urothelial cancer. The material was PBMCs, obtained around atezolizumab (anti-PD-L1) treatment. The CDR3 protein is CASSQDEDIPFIQPQHF. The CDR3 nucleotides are TGCGCCAGCAGCCAAGATGAGGATATACCCTTCATTCAGCCCCAGCATTTT.